The 26 T cell receptor beta chains listed next were all sequenced from one sample in a study of response to subunit inactivated influenza vaccine. Each CDR3 protein is one row after TCRdb ran MiXCR on the RT-PCR reads. Here the sample spans about 300,000 distinct CDR3 sequences, just over 20% being singletons. The sample in question was PBMCs from blood, obtained 21 months after vaccination. These receptors were collected from a man aged 50-75 years who received an inactivated influenza vaccine.

A single count supports this clonotype. The CDR3 reads CASSTLKGSSYNEQFF. In nucleotides, the CDR3 is TGTGCCAGCAGCACCCTAAAGGGGAGCTCCTACAATGAGCAGTTCTTC. V is TRBV11-2 and J is TRBJ2-1, with D possibly called TRBD1 or TRBD2 (5 bases each). Germline loops: CDR1 SGHAT, CDR2 FQNNGV. Trimming took off 5 bases at V and 0 bases at J, with 14 bases between the two ends. The CDR3 length is 16 residues.

This clonotype occurred a few times. The rearrangement uses TRBV10-3 and TRBJ1-3; unclear D gene. CDR1 is ENHRY and CDR2 is SYGVKD in the germline V gene. The CDR3 is made up of 14 amino acids. V was pared by 2 bases and J by 4 bases, with 9 bases between. In nucleotides, the CDR3 is TGTGCCATCAGTGAGCCAGGTTACGGAAACACCATATATTTT. Amino acids: CAISEPGYGNTIYF.

This clonotype appeared a few times. The J gene is TRBJ1-1, the V gene TRBV12-3 or TRBV12-4; TRBD1 aligns across 11 bases. Trimming cost V 7 bases and J 0 bases; bases outside gene matches: 7. There are 16 residues in the CDR3. The CDR3 DNA follows: TGTGCCAGCACCCGGGGACAGGGGGTTTTGAACACTGAAGCTTTCTTT. This gives the protein CASTRGQGVLNTEAFF.

This clonotype was detected a few times. The chain uses TRBV29-1 and TRBJ1-2; 8 bases map to TRBD1. Germline CDR1 SQVTM, CDR2 ANQGSEA. J gave up 3 bases and V 4 bases, and 4 bases lay outside the gene matches. This CDR3 spans 13 amino acids. The CDR3 nucleotides are TGCAGCGTTGCGGACAGGGCCGACTATGGCTACACCTTC. This gives the protein CSVADRADYGYTF.

In this sample, this clonotype turned up many times. This chain uses TRBV29-1 with TRBJ1-1; D remains unclear. The V end lost 0 bases, the J end lost 1 base, and 6 bases lay between the germline ends. There are 13 residues in the CDR3. Per the germline V gene, CDR1 is SQVTM and CDR2 is ANQGSEA. CDR3 amino acids: CSVEEAGNTEAFF. CDR3 sequence (DNA): TGCAGCGTTGAAGAGGCGGGGAACACTGAAGCTTTCTTT.

The V call is TRBV7-2, the J call TRBJ1-2; D remains ambiguous. V lost 1 base and J 3 bases, leaving 9 bases between the germline ends. The CDR3 length is 14 residues. Germline V lookup: CDR1 SGHTA, CDR2 FQGNSA. The CDR3 DNA follows: TGTGCCAGCAGCTTAGAAAGCATTTACTATGGCTACACCTTC. It encodes CASSLESIYYGYTF.

The V call is TRBV3-1, the J call TRBJ2-7, with D unclear. Germline V CDR1 and CDR2: LGHDT, YNNKEL (reference sequence). Deletions cut 2 bases from V and 7 bases from J, with 15 bases between. This CDR3 spans 14 amino acids. CDR3 nucleotides: TGTGCCAGCAGCCAAAATCCCCCCCTGGGTGAGCAGTACTTC. This gives the protein CASSQNPPLGEQYF.

The J gene is TRBJ2-1, the V gene TRBV7-8; D is unresolved. Deletions cut 6 bases from V and 0 bases from J, with 15 bases between. Germline V lookup: CDR1 SGHVS, CDR2 FQNEAQ. The CDR3 length is 16 residues. DNA of the CDR3: TGTGCCAGCAGGAAAATTTGGGGTGGCTCCTACAATGAGCAGTTCTTC. It encodes CASRKIWGGSYNEQFF.

The chain is built from TRBV6-2 or TRBV6-3 and TRBJ1-1; 9 nucleotides agree with TRBD1. V gave up 6 bases and J gave up 8 bases; unmatched junction bases: 7. From germline, CDR1 is MNHEY and CDR2 SVGEGT. The CDR3 covers 13 residues. The chain's CDR3 is CASRPTGGKEAFF. DNA for the CDR3: TGTGCCAGCAGGCCGACAGGGGGGAAAGAAGCTTTCTTT.

This clonotype has a handful of counts. J is TRBJ2-1 and V is TRBV25-1; D gene ambiguous. V dropped 3 bases and J dropped 1 base, with 7 bases sitting between them. The CDR3 totals 14 residues. Germline assignment: CDR1 MGHDK and CDR2 SYGVNS. The CDR3 DNA reads TGTGCCAGCAGTGATAAGGGATCCTACAATGAGCAGTTCTTC. Translated: CASSDKGSYNEQFF. Full variable domain (missing parts from reference TRBV25-1 and TRBJ2-1): EADIYQTPRYLVIGTGKKITLECSQTMGHDKMYWYQQDPGMELHLIHYSYGVNSTEKGDLSSESTVSRIRTEHFPLTLESARPSHTSQYLCASSDKGSYNEQFFGPGTRLTVL.

This clonotype turned up a few times. The CDR3 spells CASSEWRGQGNQPQHF. CDR3 sequence (DNA): TGTGCCAGCAGTGAATGGAGGGGCCAGGGCAATCAGCCCCAGCATTTT. The rearrangement uses TRBV6-1 and TRBJ1-5, with a possible D match to TRBD1 (5 bases). The germline V gene has CDR1 MNHNS and CDR2 SASEGT. Trimming took off 2 bases at V and 2 bases at J, with 13 bases between the two ends. The length of the CDR3 is 16 residues.

The chain employs TRBV5-1 and TRBJ2-1; TRBD1 agrees at 10 bases. The germline V gene has CDR1 SGHRS and CDR2 YFSETQ. This CDR3 contains 14 residues. J was trimmed by 8 bases and V by 4 bases; bases with no gene match: 6. The CDR3 DNA reads as TGCGCCAGCAGCCAGGGACAGGGGTTGGATGAGCAGTTCTTC. Its protein is CASSQGQGLDEQFF.

This clonotype has a handful of counts. In nucleotides, the CDR3 is TGTGCCAGTAGTATGGCATTTCTCACTGAAGCTTTCTTT. It encodes CASSMAFLTEAFF. The genes are TRBV19 and TRBJ1-1; D gene uncertain. The CDR3 sequence is 13 residues long. V lost 3 bases, J lost 4 bases, and 9 bases lay in between. Germline CDR1 is LNHDA and CDR2 is SQIVND (reference sequence).

This clonotype has only a few counts. The chain has TRBV25-1 and TRBJ1-5, with D perhaps matching TRBD1 (6 bases). Germline loops: CDR1 MGHDK, CDR2 SYGVNS. V was pared by 3 bases and J by 2 bases, with 8 bases between. The CDR3 runs to 14 residues. CDR3 sequence: CASSDRQGNQPQHF. As DNA, the CDR3 is TGTGCCAGCAGTGATCGACAGGGCAATCAGCCCCAGCATTTT.

This clonotype was recorded many times. The chain combines TRBV12-3 or TRBV12-4 with TRBJ1-1; TRBD1 matches 7 bases. Trimming cost V 7 bases and J 9 bases; bases outside gene matches: 14. The CDR3 is 14 residues long. For the CDR3, the DNA is TGTGCCAGCACCCAGAGGCCCGGGACAGAACAAGCTTTCTTT. Its translation is CASTQRPGTEQAFF.

This clonotype showed up just once. The V gene is TRBV27, the J gene TRBJ1-6; no clear D. The CDR3 is 16 amino acids. The germline gives CDR1 MNHEY, CDR2 SMNVEV (reference sequence). V shed 0 bases and J shed 7 bases, with 13 bases lying between them. CDR3 DNA sequence: TGTGCCAGCAGTTTATCGGGGAGGCTGCCCAATTCACCCCTCCACTTT. Translating gives CASSLSGRLPNSPLHF.

The chain uses TRBV11-2 and TRBJ1-2, with D possibly TRBD1 on 5 matching bases. V gave up 0 bases and J gave up 7 bases, with 12 bases separating them. This CDR3 contains 14 residues. In germline, CDR1 is SGHAT, CDR2 FQNNGV. CDR3 protein: CASSLEPGFLGYTF. DNA for the CDR3: TGTGCCAGCAGCTTAGAGCCAGGGTTTCTTGGCTACACCTTC.

The rearrangement uses TRBV6-1 and TRBJ2-2; no definite D call. V was pared by 6 bases and J by 1 base, with 9 bases between. Germline loops: CDR1 MNHNS, CDR2 SASEGT. The CDR3 totals 14 residues. Here the CDR3 reads CASRGHRNTGELFF. Written as DNA, the CDR3 is TGTGCCAGCAGAGGCCACAGGAACACCGGGGAGCTGTTTTTT.

The V and J genes are TRBV7-2 and TRBJ2-1, with D perhaps matching TRBD1 (6 bases). CDR1 and CDR2 from the germline V gene are SGHTA and FQGNSA. The CDR3 is 14 residues long. V was shortened by 5 bases and J by 8 bases, with 16 bases between the two germline ends. The CDR3 reads CASSRQAPGHEQFF. In nucleotides, the CDR3 is TGTGCCAGCAGCAGACAGGCCCCGGGGCATGAGCAGTTCTTC.

This clonotype occurred a few times. The V call is TRBV12-3 or TRBV12-4, the J call TRBJ2-3; 11 bases map to TRBD2. There are 14 residues in the CDR3. With 8 bases clipped from V and 4 bases from J, the junction kept 5 bases outside the gene matches. CDR3 in DNA: TGTGCCAGCTTCCTAGCGGGGGGCCCAGATACGCAGTATTTT. This sequence encodes CASFLAGGPDTQYF.

Ten or more counts support this clonotype. This chain connects TRBV20-1 to TRBJ1-2; D is uncertain. This CDR3 region has 14 residues. Trimming took 0 bases from V and 4 from J, leaving 12 bases between them. Looked up from germline, CDR1 is DFQATT and CDR2 is SNEGSKA (reference sequence). The CDR3 DNA follows: TGCAGTGCTAGAGATCGTCGGCTCGTCTATGGCTACACCTTC. Amino acid sequence: CSARDRRLVYGYTF.

This clonotype has just a few counts. This chain connects TRBV12-3 or TRBV12-4 to TRBJ2-2; unclear D gene. Trimming cost V 3 bases and J 3 bases, with 2 bases left between them. The CDR3 is 12 residues long. CDR3 DNA sequence: TGTGCCAGCAGTTTCCACACCGGGGAGCTGTTTTTT. Its protein is CASSFHTGELFF.

This chain joins TRBV2 and TRBJ1-2; D gene ambiguous. This CDR3 spans 13 amino acids. V dropped 7 bases and J dropped 8 bases, with 17 bases sitting between them. Germline V lookup: CDR1 SNHLY, CDR2 FYNNEI. The CDR3 nucleotides are TGTGCCAGCACCACAGACACCCGAGGGGGCTACACCTTC. Translating gives CASTTDTRGGYTF.

V is TRBV7-8 and J is TRBJ1-1, with a possible D match to TRBD1 (5 bases). The CDR3 sequence is 16 residues long. V was cut by 5 bases and J by 0 bases, with 16 bases left in between. Per germline, CDR1 SGHVS and CDR2 FQNEAQ. CDR3 residues: CASSLGHRRVNTEAFF. The CDR3 DNA is TGTGCCAGCAGCCTGGGGCACAGACGAGTGAACACTGAAGCTTTCTTT.

This sequence joins TRBV12-3 or TRBV12-4 and TRBJ2-2, with unresolved D. V lost 5 bases to trimming and J lost 5 bases, with 12 bases between them. The CDR3 totals 14 residues. CDR3 DNA sequence: TGTGCCAGCAGTCCAGCAGTCGGGACCGGGGAGCTGTTTTTT. It specifies CASSPAVGTGELFF.

This rearrangement joins TRBV7-2 to TRBJ2-7, with D perhaps TRBD1 (5 bases). This CDR3 has 15 residues. V lost 6 bases to trimming and J lost 2 bases, with 17 bases between them. Per the germline V gene, CDR1 is SGHTA and CDR2 is FQGNSA. This CDR3 reads CASRDQTVAPYEQYF. CDR3 nucleotides: TGTGCCAGCAGGGATCAGACAGTGGCTCCCTACGAGCAGTACTTC. The complete variable domain, with remaining parts taken from reference TRBV7-2 and TRBJ2-7, reads GAGVSQSPSNKVTEKGKDVELRCDPISGHTALYWYRQSLGQGLEFLIYFQGNSAPDKSGLPSDRFSAERTGGSVSTLTIQRTQQEDSAVYLCASRDQTVAPYEQYFGPGTRLTVT.